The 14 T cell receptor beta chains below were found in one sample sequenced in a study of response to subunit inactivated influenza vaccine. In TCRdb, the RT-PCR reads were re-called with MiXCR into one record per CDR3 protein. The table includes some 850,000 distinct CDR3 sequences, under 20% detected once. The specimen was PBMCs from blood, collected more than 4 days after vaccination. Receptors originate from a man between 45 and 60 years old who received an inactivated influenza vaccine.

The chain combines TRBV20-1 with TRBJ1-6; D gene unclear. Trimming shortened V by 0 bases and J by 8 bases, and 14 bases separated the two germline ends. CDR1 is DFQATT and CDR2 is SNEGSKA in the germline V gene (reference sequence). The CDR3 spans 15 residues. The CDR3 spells CSARDLGMEYSPLHF. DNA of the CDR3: TGCAGTGCTAGAGATCTAGGGATGGAGTATTCACCCCTCCACTTT.

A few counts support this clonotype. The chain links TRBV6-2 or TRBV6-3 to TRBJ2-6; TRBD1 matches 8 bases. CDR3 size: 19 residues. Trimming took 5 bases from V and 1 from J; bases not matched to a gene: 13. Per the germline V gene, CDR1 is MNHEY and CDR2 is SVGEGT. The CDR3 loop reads CASSNARRTGTSGANVLTF. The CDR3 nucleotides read TGTGCCAGCAGTAATGCTAGAAGGACAGGGACGTCTGGGGCCAACGTCCTGACTTTC.

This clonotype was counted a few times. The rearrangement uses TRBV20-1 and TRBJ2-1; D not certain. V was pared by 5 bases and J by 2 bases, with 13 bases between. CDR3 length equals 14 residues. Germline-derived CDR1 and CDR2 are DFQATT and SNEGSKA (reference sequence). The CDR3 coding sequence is TGCAGTGCTTCCTCGGCGAGTGCCTACAATGAGCAGTTCTTC. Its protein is CSASSASAYNEQFF.

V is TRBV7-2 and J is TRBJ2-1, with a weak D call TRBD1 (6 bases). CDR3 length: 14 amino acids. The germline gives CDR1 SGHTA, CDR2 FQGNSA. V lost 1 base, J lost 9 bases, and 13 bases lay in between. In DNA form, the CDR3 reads TGTGCCAGCAGCTTAGGTCGTCAGGGGATTGAGCAGTTCTTC. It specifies CASSLGRQGIEQFF.

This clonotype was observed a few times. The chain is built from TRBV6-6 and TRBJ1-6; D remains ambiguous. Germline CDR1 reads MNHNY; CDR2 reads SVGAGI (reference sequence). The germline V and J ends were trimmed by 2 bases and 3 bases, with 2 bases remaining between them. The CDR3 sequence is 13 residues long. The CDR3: CASSYGYNSPLHF. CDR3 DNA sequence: TGTGCCAGCAGTTACGGCTATAATTCACCCCTCCACTTT.

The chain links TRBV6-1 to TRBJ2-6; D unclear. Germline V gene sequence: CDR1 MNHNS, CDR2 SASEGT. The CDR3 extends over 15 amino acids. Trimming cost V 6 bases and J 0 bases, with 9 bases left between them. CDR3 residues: CASRSRSSGANVLTF. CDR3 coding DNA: TGTGCCAGCAGATCTAGAAGCTCTGGGGCCAACGTCCTGACTTTC.

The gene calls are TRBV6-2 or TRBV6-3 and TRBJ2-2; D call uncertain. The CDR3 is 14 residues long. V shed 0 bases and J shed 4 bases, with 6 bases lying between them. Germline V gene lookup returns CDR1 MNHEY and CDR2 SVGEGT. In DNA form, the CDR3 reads TGTGCCAGCAGTTACTCGAGTCGCACCGGGGAGCTGTTTTTT. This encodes CASSYSSRTGELFF.

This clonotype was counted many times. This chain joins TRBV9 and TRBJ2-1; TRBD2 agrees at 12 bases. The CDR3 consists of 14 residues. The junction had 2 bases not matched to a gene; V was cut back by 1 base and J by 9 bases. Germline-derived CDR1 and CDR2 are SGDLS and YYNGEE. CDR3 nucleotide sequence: TGTGCCAGCAGCGTACAGGGACTAGCGGGTGAGCAGTTCTTC. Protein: CASSVQGLAGEQFF. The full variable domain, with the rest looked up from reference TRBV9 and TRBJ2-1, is DSGVTQTPKHLITATGQRVTLRCSPRSGDLSVYWYQQSLDQGLQFLIQYYNGEERAKGNILERFSAQQFPDLHSELNLSSLELGDSALYFCASSVQGLAGEQFFGPGTRLTVL.

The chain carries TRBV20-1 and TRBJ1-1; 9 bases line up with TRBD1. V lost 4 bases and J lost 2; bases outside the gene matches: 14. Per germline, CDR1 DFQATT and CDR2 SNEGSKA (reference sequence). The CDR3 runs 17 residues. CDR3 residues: CSAISRDRVWLNTEAFF. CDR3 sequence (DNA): TGCAGTGCTATATCCCGGGACAGGGTTTGGCTCAACACTGAAGCTTTCTTT.

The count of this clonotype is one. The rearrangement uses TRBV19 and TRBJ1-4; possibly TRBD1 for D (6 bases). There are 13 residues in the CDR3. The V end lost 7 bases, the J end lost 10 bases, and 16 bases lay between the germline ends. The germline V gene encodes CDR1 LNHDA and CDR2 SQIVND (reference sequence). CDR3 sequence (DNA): TGTGCCAGTAATCAAATACAGGGCGGAAAACTGTTTTTT. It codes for CASNQIQGGKLFF.

In nucleotides, the CDR3 is TGTGCCACCAGCAGAGATTTTAGCGGGGGATCCTACAATGAGCAGTTCTTC. Translating gives CATSRDFSGGSYNEQFF. The chain carries TRBV15 and TRBJ2-1; 9 bases line up with TRBD2. CDR1 and CDR2 from the germline V gene are LNHNV and YYDKDF (reference sequence). This CDR3 is built from 17 residues. The V segment lost 0 bases and the J segment 1 base; nucleotides outside the gene matches: 4.

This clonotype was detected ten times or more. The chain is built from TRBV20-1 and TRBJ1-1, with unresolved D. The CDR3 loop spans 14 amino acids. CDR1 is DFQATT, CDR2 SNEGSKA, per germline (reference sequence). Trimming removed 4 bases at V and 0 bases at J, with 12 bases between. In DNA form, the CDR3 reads TGCAGTGCTAACTACGGGAGGTTGAACACTGAAGCTTTCTTT. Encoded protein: CSANYGRLNTEAFF.

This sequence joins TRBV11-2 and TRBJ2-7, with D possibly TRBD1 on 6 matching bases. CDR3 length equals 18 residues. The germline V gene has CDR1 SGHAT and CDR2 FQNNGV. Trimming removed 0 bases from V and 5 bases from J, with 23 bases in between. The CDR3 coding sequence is TGTGCCAGCAGCTTAGAATTGGCAGGGGATACCTCCTACCACGAGCAGTACTTC. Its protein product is CASSLELAGDTSYHEQYF.

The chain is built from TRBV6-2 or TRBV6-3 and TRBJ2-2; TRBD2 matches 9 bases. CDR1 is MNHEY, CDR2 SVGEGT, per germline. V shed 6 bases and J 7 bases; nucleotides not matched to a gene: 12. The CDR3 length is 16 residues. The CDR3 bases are TGTGCCAGCAGATTAGCCGGGACTAGCTCCGGCGGGGAGCTGTTTTTT. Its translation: CASRLAGTSSGGELFF.